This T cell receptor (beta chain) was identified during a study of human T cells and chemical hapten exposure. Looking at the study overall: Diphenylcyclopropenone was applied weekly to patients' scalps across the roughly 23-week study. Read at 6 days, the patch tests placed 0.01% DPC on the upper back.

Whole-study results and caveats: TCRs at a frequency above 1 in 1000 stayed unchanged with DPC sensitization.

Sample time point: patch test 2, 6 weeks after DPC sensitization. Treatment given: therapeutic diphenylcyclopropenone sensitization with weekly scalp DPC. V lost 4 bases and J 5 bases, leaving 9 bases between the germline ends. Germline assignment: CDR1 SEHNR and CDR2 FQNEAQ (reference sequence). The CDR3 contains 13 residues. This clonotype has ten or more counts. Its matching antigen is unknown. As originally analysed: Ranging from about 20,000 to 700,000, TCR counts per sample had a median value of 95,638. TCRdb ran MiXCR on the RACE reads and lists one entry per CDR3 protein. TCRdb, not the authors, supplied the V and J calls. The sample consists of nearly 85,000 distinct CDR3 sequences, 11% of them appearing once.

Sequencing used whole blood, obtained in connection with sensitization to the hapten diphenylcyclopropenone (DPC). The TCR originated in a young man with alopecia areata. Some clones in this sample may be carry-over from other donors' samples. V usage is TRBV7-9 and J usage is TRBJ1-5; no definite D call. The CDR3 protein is CASSSGMYQPQHF. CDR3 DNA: TGTGCCAGCAGCTCCGGGATGTATCAGCCCCAGCATTTT. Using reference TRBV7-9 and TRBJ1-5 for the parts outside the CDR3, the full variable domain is DTGVSQNPRHKITKRGQNVTFRCDPISEHNRLYWYRQTLGQGPEFLTYFQNEAQLEKSRLLSDRFSAERPKGSFSTLEIQRTEQGDSAMYLCASSSGMYQPQHFGDGTRLSIL.